The entry that follows covers one T cell receptor (beta chain) sequence. Primers for the PCR totalled 60 Vbeta and 13 Jbeta. TCRdb keeps only in-frame clones here, not all; method: immunoSEQ multiplex PCR. The table lists about 160,000 clones, roughly 87% of them singletons. The sample belongs to a study of cytomegalovirus exposure and HLA in healthy donors. The receptor was isolated from a girl aged 5 to 17 in good health and CMV-seropositive. Sequenced material: PBMCs.

The CDR3 spells CASTVDSSLSPINEQFF. The CDR3 nucleotides are TGTGCCAGTACAGTGGACTCCTCCCTTTCTCCCATTAATGAGCAGTTCTTC. The chain carries TRBV9 and TRBJ2-1, with D tentatively TRBD2 (5 bases). The CDR3 length is 17 residues. V was cut by 8 bases and J by 7 bases, with 28 bases left in between. Germline values: CDR1 SGDLS, CDR2 YYNGEE.